The 2 T cell receptor beta chains reported below all come from one sample, sequenced in a study of Ad26.COV2.S vaccination and SARS-CoV-2 variants. Indicated treatment: some 19 received Ad26.COV2.S at low or high dose, single or two shots; about 5 received placebo; per-sample allocation not given. It was on day 63 after the first vaccine or placebo injection that samples were taken. The repertoire was sequenced with immunoSEQ multiplex PCR; TCRdb's copy has only in-frame clones and lacks some. The profile covers around 340,000 clones, with about 85% appearing a single time and about 6.4% taken by the ten largest. This material consisted of peripheral blood, taken in a trial of Ad26.COV2.S vaccine versus placebo. These receptors originate from a person aged 18-60 years who received the Ad26.COV2.S COVID-19 vaccine or a placebo.

This CDR3 is CASSEVGSYEQYF. CDR3 nucleotide sequence: TGTGCCAGCAGTGAAGTGGGCAGCTACGAGCAGTACTTC. The gene calls are TRBV6-1 and TRBJ2-7, with no clear D. V lost 1 base, J lost 3 bases, and 7 bases lay in between. The V gene's germline CDR1 is MNHNS and CDR2 SASEGT. The CDR3 totals 13 residues.

The chain joins TRBV9 to TRBJ1-3; D is unclear. V was cut by 4 bases and J by 2 bases, with 7 bases left in between. CDR1 SGDLS and CDR2 YYNGEE come from the germline V gene. The CDR3 covers 13 residues. Here the CDR3 DNA reads TGTGCCAGCAGCATGAGGGCTGGAAACACCATATATTTT. Residues: CASSMRAGNTIYF.